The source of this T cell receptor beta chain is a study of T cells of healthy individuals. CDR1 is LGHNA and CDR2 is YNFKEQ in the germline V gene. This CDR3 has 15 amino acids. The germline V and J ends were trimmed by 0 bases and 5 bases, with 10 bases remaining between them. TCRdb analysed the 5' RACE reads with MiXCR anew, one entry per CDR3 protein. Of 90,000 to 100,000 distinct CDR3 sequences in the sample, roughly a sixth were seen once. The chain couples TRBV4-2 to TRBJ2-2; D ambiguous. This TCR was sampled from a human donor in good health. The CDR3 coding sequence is TGTGCCAGCAGCCAAGAACCCCTGGTTACCGGGGAGCTGTTTTTT. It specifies CASSQEPLVTGELFF.